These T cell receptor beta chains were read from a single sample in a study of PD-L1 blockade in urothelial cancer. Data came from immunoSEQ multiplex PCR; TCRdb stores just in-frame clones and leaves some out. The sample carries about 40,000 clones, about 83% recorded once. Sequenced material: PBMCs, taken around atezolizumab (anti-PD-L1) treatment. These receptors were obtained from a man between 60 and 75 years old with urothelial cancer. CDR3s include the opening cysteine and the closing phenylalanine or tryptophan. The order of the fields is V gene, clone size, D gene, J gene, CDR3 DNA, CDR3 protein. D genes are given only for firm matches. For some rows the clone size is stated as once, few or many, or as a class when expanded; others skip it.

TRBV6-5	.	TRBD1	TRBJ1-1	TGTGCCAGCAGTCCGGACAGGGCAAGGGGTACTGAAGCTTTCTTT	CASSPDRARGTEAFF
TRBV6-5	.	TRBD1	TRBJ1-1	TGTGCCAGCATCTGGACAGGCAGGCAGAACACTGAAGCTTTCTTT	CASIWTGRQNTEAFF
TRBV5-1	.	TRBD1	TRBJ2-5	TGCGCCAGCAGCCCCACGGGACAGGGGGCGGGGGAGACCCAGTACTTC	CASSPTGQGAGETQYF
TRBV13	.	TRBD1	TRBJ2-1	TGTGCCAGCAGCCAATGGACAGGGGATGAGCAGTTCTTC	CASSQWTGDEQFF
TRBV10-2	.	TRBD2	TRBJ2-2	TGCGCCAGCCGTCCCGGACTAGCGGGAGAGACCGGGGAGCTGTTTTTT	CASRPGLAGETGELFF
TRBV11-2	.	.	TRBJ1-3	TGTGCCAGCAGCTCCGTTGTGCAGTGGAACACCATATATTTT	CASSSVVQWNTIYF
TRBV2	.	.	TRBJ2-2	TGTGCCAGCAACACCGGCGGGACGAACACCGGGGAGCTGTTTTTT	CASNTGGTNTGELFF
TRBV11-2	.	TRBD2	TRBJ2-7	TGTGCCAGCAGCTTAAACCCGGGTAGCGGGAGGGGGGAGCAGTACTTC	CASSLNPGSGRGEQYF
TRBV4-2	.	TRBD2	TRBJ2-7	TGTGCCAGCAGCCAAGATCAAGCGGGAGGGCACTACGAGCAGTACTTC	CASSQDQAGGHYEQYF
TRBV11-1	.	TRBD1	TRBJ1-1	TGTGCCAGCAGCTCCGGACAGGGGGTAAGGGGCACTGAAGCTTTCTTT	CASSSGQGVRGTEAFF
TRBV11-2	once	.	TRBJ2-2	TGTGCCAGCAGGGTAGGCGGGGTTAGCACCGGGGAGCTGTTTTTT	CASRVGGVSTGELFF
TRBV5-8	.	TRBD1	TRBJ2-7	TGTGCCAGCAGCTTGGGACAGGGGGACTACGAGCAGTACTTC	CASSLGQGDYEQYF
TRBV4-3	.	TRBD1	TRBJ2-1	TGCGCCAGCAGCCACTTATGGGGCGGACAGGGCAATGAGCAGTTCTTC	CASSHLWGGQGNEQFF
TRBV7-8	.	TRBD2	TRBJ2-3	TGTGCCAGCAGCTTCAAAAGACTAGCGGGACGCACAGATACGCAGTATTTT	CASSFKRLAGRTDTQYF
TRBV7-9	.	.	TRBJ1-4	TGTGCCAGCAGTTCCCAGGAAGTAGAAAAACTGTTTTTT	CASSSQEVEKLFF
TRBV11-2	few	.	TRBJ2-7	TGTGCCAGCAGCTTAGCAGGGACCTACGAGCAGTACTTC	CASSLAGTYEQYF
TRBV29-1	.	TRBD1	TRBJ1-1	TGCAGCGCCCCGACAGGGGTTAACACTGAAGCTTTCTTT	CSAPTGVNTEAFF
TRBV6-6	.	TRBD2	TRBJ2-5	TGTGCCAGCAACCCGACTAGCGGGGGGGGTGAGACCCAGTACTTC	CASNPTSGGGETQYF
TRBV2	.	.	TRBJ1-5	TGTGCTTCTGGAGGATCTTTCAATCAGCCCCAGCATTTT	CASGGSFNQPQHF
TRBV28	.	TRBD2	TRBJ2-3	TGTGCCAGCAGTGCTAGCGGGAGGGTAGATACGCAGTATTTT	CASSASGRVDTQYF
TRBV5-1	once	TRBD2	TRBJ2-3	TGCGCCAGCAGCTTCGGAACTAGCGGACGGGTAGATACGCAGTATTTT	CASSFGTSGRVDTQYF
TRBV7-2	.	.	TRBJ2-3	TGTGCCAGCAGCCGCACAGGAGATACGCAGTATTTT	CASSRTGDTQYF
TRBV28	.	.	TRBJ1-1	TGTGCCAGCAGTTTAGGGAGGAGGAACACTGAAGCTTTCTTT	CASSLGRRNTEAFF
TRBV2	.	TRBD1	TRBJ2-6	TGTGCCAGGTCTGGACAGGGGGCTCCTGGGGCCAACGTCCTGACTTTC	CARSGQGAPGANVLTF
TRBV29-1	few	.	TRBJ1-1	TGCAGCGTAATACAGGGTTGGACGGCTTTCTTT	CSVIQGWTAFF
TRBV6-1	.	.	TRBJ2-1	TGTGCCAGCAGTACCTTAACATTATCCTACAATGAGCAGTTCTTC	CASSTLTLSYNEQFF
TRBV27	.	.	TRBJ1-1	TGTGCCAGCAGTTCGGTGGGGGCAGGTAACACTGAAGCTTTCTTT	CASSSVGAGNTEAFF
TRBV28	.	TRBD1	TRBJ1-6	TGTGCCAGCAGTCCGCCAGGGGGAATAAATTCACCCCTCCACTTT	CASSPPGGINSPLHF
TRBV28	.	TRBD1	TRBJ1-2	TGTGCCAGCAGCGTCGGGACAGGGCCCTATGGCTACACCTTC	CASSVGTGPYGYTF
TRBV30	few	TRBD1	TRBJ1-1	TGTGCCTGGAGAATCCGAGGACAGGGGCCTTACACTGAAGCTTTCTTT	CAWRIRGQGPYTEAFF
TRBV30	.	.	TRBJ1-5	TGTGCCTGGAGCGCGGGGGGCAATCAGCCCCAGCATTTT	CAWSAGGNQPQHF
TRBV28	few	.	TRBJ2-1	TGTGCCAGCAGTGGTACTAGGCCCCCCAATGAGCAGTTCTTC	CASSGTRPPNEQFF
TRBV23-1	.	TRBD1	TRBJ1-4	TGCGCCAGCAGTCTAAAACAGGGGACGGCTGAAAAACTGTTTTTT	CASSLKQGTAEKLFF
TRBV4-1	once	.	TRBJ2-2	TGCGCCGTCGGGGACACGAACACCGGGGAGCTGTTTTTT	CAVGDTNTGELFF
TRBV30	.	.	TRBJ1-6	TGTGCCTGGAGTCCCCCCCAATCACCCCTCCACTTT	CAWSPPQSPLHF
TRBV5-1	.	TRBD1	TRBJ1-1	TGCGCCAGCAGCCCAGTAGGGGGCCTGAACACTGAAGCTTTCTTT	CASSPVGGLNTEAFF
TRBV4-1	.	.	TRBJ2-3	TGCGCCAGCAGCCAACTCCCACAGTACACAGATACGCAGTATTTT	CASSQLPQYTDTQYF
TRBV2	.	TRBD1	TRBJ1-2	TGTGCCAGCTCGACAGGGGGCGATGGCTACACCTTC	CASSTGGDGYTF
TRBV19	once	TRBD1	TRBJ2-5	TGTGCCAGTAGTATAGTACAGGGGAAAAGGGAGACCCAGTACTTC	CASSIVQGKRETQYF
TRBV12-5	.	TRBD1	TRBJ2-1	TGTGCTAGTGGTTTGTTGCTGAGGGACAGGGAAAATTTTTCGGGCAATGAGCAGTTCTTC	CASGLLLRDRENFSGNEQFF
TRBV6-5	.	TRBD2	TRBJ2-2	TGTGCCGGTCAGGTCTCTAGCGGGACGGGCGGGGAGCTGTTTTTT	CAGQVSSGTGGELFF
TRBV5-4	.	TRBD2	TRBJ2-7	TGTGCCAGCAGCGGAAAAGCGGGAGGGCCTTTATACGAGCAGTACTTC	CASSGKAGGPLYEQYF
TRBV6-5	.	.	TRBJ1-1	TGTGCCAGCAGTTACTCCCCCCGAGGGACTGAAGCTTTCTTT	CASSYSPRGTEAFF